The next 7 T cell receptor beta chains were all read from a single sample in a study of identical twins. TCRdb itself ran the 5' RACE reads through MiXCR, one entry per CDR3 protein. Seen here are 1.5 million to 2 million distinct CDR3 sequences, 32% observed once, and the top ten hold less than 0.35%. The sequencing sample was made of cord blood. These receptor sequences come from a newborn girl in good health.

This clonotype came up many times. The chain uses TRBV7-2 and TRBJ2-5; no definite D call. The CDR3 runs 15 residues. Germline CDR1 and CDR2: SGHTA and FQGNSA. V was cut by 5 bases and J by 2 bases, with 15 bases left in between. The CDR3 nucleotides are TGTGCCAGCAGCCAAAATCCGCGGATACAAGAGACCCAGTACTTC. Translating gives CASSQNPRIQETQYF.

This clonotype appeared a few times. The chain combines TRBV27 with TRBJ2-5, with 13 bases identical to TRBD2. CDR3 size: 16 residues. CDR1 and CDR2 from the germline V gene are MNHEY and SMNVEV (reference sequence). V gave up 5 bases and J gave up 2 bases; unmatched junction bases: 5. For the CDR3, the DNA is TGTGCCAGCAGTCCGGGACTAGCGGGATGGCAAGAGACCCAGTACTTC. This codes for CASSPGLAGWQETQYF.

This clonotype was picked up many times. The CDR3 sequence is CSVEGGHGYTF. The DNA of the CDR3 is TGCAGCGTTGAAGGGGGTCATGGCTACACCTTC. This chain uses TRBV29-1 with TRBJ1-2; unclear D gene. Per the germline V gene, CDR1 is SQVTM and CDR2 is ANQGSEA. CDR3 size: 11 residues. Trimming took 1 base from V and 6 from J, leaving 6 bases between them.

At least ten counts were recorded for this clonotype. The chain uses TRBV10-3 and TRBJ2-7, with 8 bases lining up with TRBD1. The CDR3 is 13 residues long. The V and J ends lost 7 bases and 2 bases, in that order; junction bases with no gene match: 4. Per the germline V gene, CDR1 is ENHRY and CDR2 is SYGVKD. The CDR3 DNA is TGTGCCATCACTAGGGACAGGCCCTACGAGCAGTACTTC. It specifies CAITRDRPYEQYF.

This clonotype was seen a handful of times. CDR3 loop: CSARAMRAGANVLTF. The CDR3 DNA follows: TGCAGTGCTAGAGCCATGAGGGCTGGGGCCAACGTCCTGACTTTC. The genes are TRBV20-1 and TRBJ2-6; a weak D match, TRBD2 (5 bases). The length of the CDR3 is 15 residues. The germline V gene has CDR1 DFQATT and CDR2 SNEGSKA (reference sequence). The V end lost 1 base, the J end lost 2 bases, and 9 bases lay between the germline ends.

V is TRBV14 and J is TRBJ2-1; 8 positions agree with TRBD2. The V and J ends lost 1 base and 5 bases, in that order; junction bases with no gene match: 7. CDR3 length equals 16 residues. CDR1 and CDR2 from the germline V gene are SGHDN and FVKESK. The chain's CDR3 is CASSQGRGLADNEQFF. CDR3 DNA sequence: TGTGCCAGCAGCCAAGGAAGAGGACTAGCCGACAATGAGCAGTTCTTC.

This sequence joins TRBV2 and TRBJ1-5, with 10 bases that match TRBD1. The junction had 8 bases not matched to a gene; V was cut back by 7 bases and J by 5 bases. Germline CDR1 SNHLY, CDR2 FYNNEI. The CDR3 covers 15 residues. The CDR3 sequence: CASKTTGGPHQPQHF. The CDR3 DNA sequence: TGTGCCAGCAAGACGACAGGGGGCCCCCATCAGCCCCAGCATTTT. The complete variable domain, with remaining parts taken from reference TRBV2 and TRBJ1-5, reads EPEVTQTPSHQVTQMGQEVILRCVPISNHLYFYWYRQILGQKVEFLVSFYNNEISEKSEIFDDQFSVERPDGSNFTLKIRSTKLEDSAMYFCASKTTGGPHQPQHFGDGTRLSIL.